The 2 T cell receptor beta chains below all came from one sample that was sequenced in a study of blood T cell repertoires in COVID-19. Using immunoSEQ multiplex PCR, the repertoire was profiled, and TCRdb retains in-frame clones only, with some absent. The sample records 360,000 or so clones, 90% being singletons. Material: peripheral blood. The receptors were gathered from a man aged 18 to 35 with active or convalescent COVID-19.

The CDR3 spells CASSLQAINTGELFF. CDR3 nucleotides: TGTGCCAGCAGTTTACAAGCGATTAACACCGGGGAGCTGTTTTTT. The chain uses TRBV27 and TRBJ2-2; D uncertain. Germline V gives CDR1 MNHEY, CDR2 SMNVEV (reference sequence). The V end lost 2 bases, the J end lost 2 bases, and 9 bases lay between the germline ends. The CDR3 totals 15 residues.

The CDR3 loop is CASSLASSSYNEQFF. The CDR3 DNA is TGTGCCAGCAGTTTGGCTAGCAGCTCCTACAATGAGCAGTTCTTC. The V gene is TRBV27, the J gene TRBJ2-1; maybe TRBD2 (5 bases). The germline gives CDR1 MNHEY, CDR2 SMNVEV (reference sequence). This CDR3 contains 15 residues. Trimming shortened V by 3 bases and J by 0 bases, and 9 bases separated the two germline ends.